Presented here are 25 T cell receptor beta chains from one specimen sequenced in a study of blood T cell repertoires in COVID-19. TCRdb's table, derived via immunoSEQ multiplex PCR, lists solely in-frame clones and lacks some. The sample lists 200,000 to 250,000 clones, around 90% occurring once. The sequencing sample was made of PBMCs or T cells enriched from blood (not recorded which). The source of these receptors is a woman between 25 and 40 years old who had recovered from COVID-19.

This chain connects TRBV19 to TRBJ1-5; 8 bases line up with TRBD1. J gave up 4 bases and V 6 bases, and 8 bases lay outside the gene matches. The CDR3 has 15 amino acids. Germline V gene sequence: CDR1 LNHDA, CDR2 SQIVND (reference sequence). In DNA, the CDR3 is TGTGCCAGTAGGTCAGGGGGCGCGGGAAATCAGCCCCAGCATTTT. It yields the protein CASRSGGAGNQPQHF.

This rearrangement joins TRBV19 to TRBJ1-2; 8 bases fit TRBD1. Germline V gene lookup returns CDR1 LNHDA and CDR2 SQIVND (reference sequence). The CDR3 spans 12 residues. The V segment lost 7 bases and the J segment 9 bases; nucleotides outside the gene matches: 7. The CDR3 DNA is TGTGCCAGTAATTCACAGGGGGACCGCTACACCTTC. It specifies CASNSQGDRYTF. The full variable domain, completed using reference TRBV19 and TRBJ1-2, is DGGITQSPKYLFRKEGQNVTLSCEQNLNHDAMYWYRQDPGQGLRLIYYSQIVNDFQKGDIAEGYSVSREKKESFPLTVTSAQKNPTAFYLCASNSQGDRYTFGSGTRLTVV.

This clone was counted ten times or more. The chain links TRBV5-6 to TRBJ1-2; 7 bases fit TRBD1. CDR1 and CDR2 from the germline V gene are SGHDT and YYEEEE. Trimming removed 0 bases from V and 2 bases from J; junction bases left unmatched: 1. CDR3 length equals 14 residues. CDR3 region: CASSLAGQNYGYTF. In DNA form, the CDR3 reads TGTGCCAGCAGCTTGGCGGGACAGAACTATGGCTACACCTTC.

V usage is TRBV27 and J usage is TRBJ2-7; the D gene is possibly TRBD1 (5 bases). The germline CDR1 and CDR2 sequences are MNHEY and SMNVEV (reference sequence). Trimming pared 4 bases from V and 7 bases from J, leaving 14 bases between. This CDR3 comprises 13 residues. As DNA, the CDR3 is TGTGCCAGCAGTTGGACACCCGCCGTTGAGCAGTACTTC. Protein sequence: CASSWTPAVEQYF.

The CDR3 DNA follows: TGTGCCAGCAGTTTTAGCGGGGGGGCATTAAATACGCAGTATTTT. Its translation: CASSFSGGALNTQYF. The chain uses TRBV11-2 and TRBJ2-3; 11 bases fit TRBD2. CDR1 SGHAT and CDR2 FQNNGV come from the germline V gene. With V trimmed by 6 bases and J by 7 bases, 9 bases remained unmatched. The CDR3 extends over 15 amino acids.

The J gene is TRBJ2-7, the V gene TRBV7-2; 7 positions match TRBD1. The CDR3 is 15 amino acids. Germline lookup yields CDR1 SGHTA and CDR2 FQGNSA. Germline trimming cut 1 base from V and 4 bases from J; bases unmatched to any gene: 7. The CDR3 DNA is TGTGCCAGCAGCTTAGACGTGAACAGGGGATACGAGCAGTACTTC. As protein: CASSLDVNRGYEQYF.

The chain joins TRBV7-9 to TRBJ2-1; D is possibly TRBD2 (6 bases). Trimming pared 4 bases from V and 7 bases from J, leaving 14 bases between. Per the germline V gene, CDR1 is SEHNR and CDR2 is FQNEAQ (reference sequence). The CDR3 extends over 14 amino acids. The CDR3 loop reads CASSSGTPENEQFF. The DNA of the CDR3 is TGTGCCAGCAGCTCCGGGACTCCGGAGAATGAGCAGTTCTTC.

V and J are TRBV7-8 and TRBJ1-3, with 7 bases fitting TRBD1. The CDR3 is made up of 14 amino acids. CDR1 SGHVS and CDR2 FQNEAQ come from the germline V gene. Trimming at V came to 1 base and at J to 4 bases, leaving 1 base not matched to a gene. The CDR3 bases are TGTGCCAGCAGCTTAGAGACAGGGGGAAACACCATATATTTT. Encoded protein: CASSLETGGNTIYF.

J is TRBJ2-5 and V is TRBV18; 8 bases are a match to TRBD2. This CDR3 region has 16 residues. In germline, CDR1 is KGHSH, CDR2 LQKENI. V was clipped by 4 bases and J by 2 bases; unmatched bases: 9. The CDR3 reads CASSRLSGALQETQYF. The CDR3 DNA follows: TGTGCCAGCTCACGACTTAGCGGGGCGCTACAAGAGACCCAGTACTTC.

The chain combines TRBV24-1 with TRBJ2-3, with a tentative D call TRBD1 (6 bases). Germline V gene sequence: CDR1 KGHDR, CDR2 SFDVKD. The CDR3 is made up of 16 amino acids. The V end was cut by 7 bases, the J end by 3 bases, with 19 bases between. CDR3 sequence (DNA): TGTGCCACCAGCCAACCGGGACAAGGGATAACAGATACGCAGTATTTT. The encoded protein is CATSQPGQGITDTQYF.

V gene TRBV11-2 combines with J gene TRBJ1-2; D gene ambiguous. CDR1 is SGHAT and CDR2 is FQNNGV in the germline V gene. V was trimmed by 1 base and J by 2 bases, leaving 8 bases between them. CDR3 size: 14 residues. The chain's CDR3 is CASSLGGANYGYTF. CDR3 nucleotide sequence: TGTGCCAGCAGCTTAGGGGGAGCCAACTATGGCTACACCTTC.

This clone has a handful of counts. The V and J genes are TRBV3-1 (or the pseudogene TRBV3-2) and TRBJ2-1; D is unclear. Between the trimmed V and J ends, which lost 8 bases and 5 bases, there was a span of 7 bases. The CDR3 sequence is 11 residues long. Germline V gene data show CDR1 as LGHDT and CDR2 as YNNKEL (reference sequence). The CDR3 bases are TGTGCCAGCGCAGGCAACAATGAGCAGTTCTTC. This sequence encodes CASAGNNEQFF.

The gene calls are TRBV25-1 and TRBJ2-5, with TRBD2 matching over 7 bases. There are 15 residues in the CDR3. Germline trimming cut 3 bases from V and 2 bases from J; bases unmatched to any gene: 6. Germline CDR1 MGHDK, CDR2 SYGVNS. CDR3 DNA: TGTGCCAGCAGTGAGCCACCCGGGGGGCAAGAGACCCAGTACTTC. The encoded protein is CASSEPPGGQETQYF.

V gene TRBV4-1 combines with J gene TRBJ1-6; D call uncertain. This CDR3 region has 16 residues. The germline V gene encodes CDR1 MGHRA and CDR2 YSYEKL. The V end lost 3 bases, the J end lost 5 bases, and 14 bases lay between the germline ends. CDR3 in DNA: TGCGCCAGCAGCCACCCGACCTGGCAGGATAATTCACCCCTCCACTTT. It codes for CASSHPTWQDNSPLHF.

The V gene is TRBV7-9, the J gene TRBJ1-4; the D gene is possibly TRBD1 (5 bases). This CDR3 has 14 residues. CDR1 is SEHNR and CDR2 is FQNEAQ in the germline V gene (reference sequence). V was pared by 5 bases and J by 4 bases, with 11 bases between. Here the CDR3 DNA reads TGTGCCAGCAGCCCGGACACGTTTAATGAAAAACTGTTTTTT. The encoded protein is CASSPDTFNEKLFF.

The rearrangement links TRBV18 to TRBJ1-3; D gene ambiguous. This CDR3 contains 13 residues. Trimming took off 3 bases at V and 4 bases at J, with 7 bases between the two ends. CDR1 KGHSH and CDR2 LQKENI come from the germline V gene. The CDR3 loop is CASSPSGGNTIYF. DNA of the CDR3: TGTGCCAGCTCACCCAGCGGGGGAAACACCATATATTTT.

The V and J genes are TRBV2 and TRBJ2-7; no reliable D call. The ends were cut back, 4 bases at V and 3 bases at J, with 10 bases in the middle. CDR3 length: 13 amino acids. Germline CDR1 and CDR2: SNHLY and FYNNEI. The CDR3 coding sequence is TGTGCCAGCAGTGTGGCCCTCTTCTACGAGCAGTACTTC. It translates to CASSVALFYEQYF.

This chain uses TRBV28 with TRBJ2-1; TRBD1 might be the D (6 bases). V lost 2 bases and J 5 bases, leaving 19 bases between the germline ends. The CDR3 extends over 17 amino acids. Per germline, CDR1 MDHEN and CDR2 SYDVKM. CDR3 bases: TGTGCCAGCAGTTTAAGGTCCTTTCGGACAGCCAACAATGAGCAGTTCTTC. It yields the protein CASSLRSFRTANNEQFF.

This clone showed up just once. The chain couples TRBV4-3 to TRBJ1-6, with D possibly being TRBD1 (6 bases). The germline V gene has CDR1 LGHNA and CDR2 YSLEER. The V and J ends lost 4 bases and 9 bases respectively, with 16 bases between them. The CDR3 sequence is 15 residues long. The DNA of the CDR3 is TGCGCCAGCAGCCGTTCGACGAACAGGGTTTCACCCCTCCACTTT. Protein product: CASSRSTNRVSPLHF.

The chain recombines TRBV29-1 with TRBJ1-1; D might be TRBD1 (5 bases). V dropped 4 bases and J dropped 2 bases, with 8 bases sitting between them. Germline CDR1 is SQVTM and CDR2 is ANQGSEA. The CDR3 loop spans 12 amino acids. CDR3 coding DNA: TGCAGCGTTGTAAGGGGAAACACTGAAGCTTTCTTT. This sequence encodes CSVVRGNTEAFF.

The CDR3 DNA reads TGCGCCAGCAGCCAAGAGCGATCGCCCAATGAAAAACTGTTTTTT. This gives the protein CASSQERSPNEKLFF. This rearrangement joins TRBV4-1 to TRBJ1-4; no definite D call. V lost 0 bases to trimming and J lost 5 bases, with 10 bases between them. The CDR3 length is 15 residues. Germline-derived CDR1 and CDR2 are MGHRA and YSYEKL.

The chain couples TRBV5-4 to TRBJ2-7; TRBD1 matches at 9 bases. The CDR3 sequence is 15 residues long. From germline, CDR1 is SGHNT and CDR2 YYREEE (reference sequence). V gave up 0 bases and J gave up 2 bases; unmatched junction bases: 3. CDR3 DNA sequence: TGTGCCAGCAGCTTGGCCGGGACAGGGCCCTACGAGCAGTACTTC. Translating it yields CASSLAGTGPYEQYF.

The V call is TRBV4-2, the J call TRBJ1-1; a possible D gene is TRBD1 (6 bases). This CDR3 comprises 15 residues. The V end lost 1 base, the J end lost 3 bases, and 12 bases lay between the germline ends. Germline-derived CDR1 and CDR2 are LGHNA and YNFKEQ. DNA of the CDR3: TGTGCCAGCAGCCAAGTATTACAGGGAGACACTGAAGCTTTCTTT. As protein: CASSQVLQGDTEAFF.

The rearrangement uses TRBV6-4 and TRBJ2-1, with D perhaps matching TRBD1 (6 bases). This CDR3 is 13 amino acids long. Trimming pared 3 bases from V and 5 bases from J, leaving 8 bases between. Germline-derived CDR1 and CDR2 are MRHNA and SNTAGT. Here the CDR3 DNA reads TGTGCCAGCAGTGAATCAGGGGACAATGAGCAGTTCTTC. Amino acids: CASSESGDNEQFF.

V is TRBV9 and J is TRBJ2-1, with 9 bases aligning to TRBD2. The V gene end was trimmed by 0 bases and the J gene end by 7 bases; junction bases not matched to a gene: 11. The CDR3 is made up of 17 amino acids. Per germline, CDR1 SGDLS and CDR2 YYNGEE. The CDR3 reads CASSVAARSGGGNEQFF. Here the CDR3 DNA reads TGTGCCAGCAGCGTAGCTGCCCGTAGCGGGGGTGGGAATGAGCAGTTCTTC.